Listed below are T cell receptor beta chains from one sample, sequenced in a study of T cells in Graves' hyperthyroidism and ophthalmopathy. TCRdb recomputed calls from the multiplex PCR reads with MiXCR, one row per CDR3 protein. This sample carries 600,000 or so distinct CDR3 sequences, about 14% of them seen once, and the ten largest clones take around 12%. Sequenced sample: blood. These receptors were collected from a woman aged 45-65 years with Graves' ophthalmopathy. Each CDR3 is given with its conserved first and last residue. A D gene is named only where the DNA matches it firmly. Not all rows give a size; the values are once, few, many and, for expanded clones, a class.

>TRBV4-3|.|19|TRBJ2-2|TRBD2
CASSQDKWGLAGVIGELFF
TGCGCCAGCAGCCAAGATAAATGGGGACTAGCGGGAGTAATCGGGGAGCTGTTTTTT
>TRBV10-3|many|15|TRBJ2-1|.
CAISEPPGNHNEQFF
TGTGCCATCAGTGAGCCTCCAGGGAACCACAATGAGCAGTTCTTC
>TRBV7-2|.|16|TRBJ2-2|TRBD1
CASSLEGQGIAGELFF
TGTGCCAGCAGCTTAGAAGGACAGGGAATCGCCGGGGAGCTGTTTTTT
>TRBV6-5|many|16|TRBJ1-2|.
CASSYRPPLGTNGYTF
TGTGCCAGCAGTTACCGACCCCCGCTAGGAACCAATGGCTACACCTTC
>TRBV4-3|.|14|TRBJ2-1|.
CASSQDRGELVQFF
TGCGCCAGCAGCCAAGATAGGGGTGAATTGGTGCAGTTCTTC
>TRBV6-6|many|16|TRBJ2-7|.
CASSYSNIGGVYEQYF
TGTGCCAGCAGTTACTCGAATATAGGCGGAGTCTACGAGCAGTACTTC
>TRBV12-3/TRBV12-4|many|13|TRBJ2-7|.
CASSWGQLYEQYF
TGTGCCAGCAGTTGGGGGCAGCTCTACGAGCAGTACTTC
>TRBV12-3/TRBV12-4|.|13|TRBJ1-2|.
CASSASNNYGYTF
TGTGCCAGCAGTGCTTCAAATAACTATGGCTACACCTTC
>TRBV20-1|many|15|TRBJ2-3|.
CSAVTNRKSTDTQYF
TGCAGTGCTGTTACAAATCGTAAGAGCACAGATACGCAGTATTTT
>TRBV6-5|few|16|TRBJ2-7|TRBD2
CASSYPGTSGRYEQYF
TGTGCCAGCAGTTACCCAGGGACTAGCGGGAGGTACGAGCAGTACTTC
>TRBV24-1|many|16|TRBJ2-1|.
CATSEQTRINLNEQFF
TGTGCCACCAGTGAGCAGACCCGCATAAACCTCAATGAGCAGTTCTTC
>TRBV12-3/TRBV12-4|many|13|TRBJ2-7|.
CASSPTLAYEQYF
TGTGCCAGCAGCCCTACTCTAGCTTACGAGCAGTACTTC
>TRBV18|few|16|TRBJ2-1|TRBD2
CASSPRLAGVDNEQFF
TGTGCCAGCTCACCACGTCTAGCGGGAGTTGACAATGAGCAGTTCTTC
>TRBV24-1|many|12|TRBJ2-5|.
CATSTYQETQYF
TGTGCCACCAGCACGTACCAAGAGACCCAGTACTTC
>TRBV6-2/TRBV6-3|.|16|TRBJ1-4|TRBD1
CASRSTPGQGREKLFF
TGTGCCAGCAGGTCCACTCCGGGACAGGGAAGGGAAAAACTGTTTTTT
>TRBV9|many|17|TRBJ2-5|.
CASSVALGFAGQETQYF
TGTGCCAGCAGCGTTGCGTTGGGGTTTGCGGGACAAGAGACCCAGTACTTC
>TRBV4-1|.|15|TRBJ2-1|TRBD2
CASSQTGLANDEQFF
TGCGCCAGCAGCCAGACGGGACTAGCGAACGATGAGCAGTTCTTC
>TRBV9|many|16|TRBJ2-2|.
CASSVVREANTGELFF
TGTGCCAGCAGCGTAGTGAGGGAAGCGAACACCGGGGAGCTGTTTTTT
>TRBV27|many|17|TRBJ2-3|.
CASSPGLTGTSTDTQYF
TGTGCCAGCAGTCCCGGACTCACCGGGACTAGCACAGATACGCAGTATTTT
>TRBV5-5|.|14|TRBJ2-3|.
CASSDVVVADTQYF
TGTGCCAGCAGCGACGTAGTGGTGGCAGATACGCAGTATTTT
>TRBV7-6|many|16|TRBJ2-7|.
CASSPRGAADSYEQYF
TGTGCCAGCAGCCCCAGGGGTGCGGCCGACTCCTACGAGCAGTACTTC
>TRBV20-1|many|14|TRBJ2-1|TRBD1
CSAPGTATYNEQFF
TGCAGTGCCCCCGGGACAGCCACTTACAATGAGCAGTTCTTC
>TRBV3-1|many|13|TRBJ1-6|.
CASSQGPNSPLHF
TGTGCCAGCAGCCAAGGCCCGAATTCACCCCTCCACTTT
>TRBV30|many|13|TRBJ2-7|.
CAWNDGGFYEQYF
TGTGCCTGGAATGACGGGGGTTTCTACGAGCAGTACTTC
>TRBV13|.|14|TRBJ2-7|TRBD1
CASTPWDRGHEQYF
TGTGCCAGCACCCCGTGGGACAGGGGCCACGAGCAGTACTTC
>TRBV15|.|16|TRBJ1-4|TRBD1
CATPTGQGDADEKLFF
TGTGCCACCCCCACAGGACAGGGAGACGCAGATGAAAAACTGTTTTTT
>TRBV13|.|15|TRBJ1-1|.
CASSLVQMTNTEAFF
TGTGCCAGCAGCTTAGTTCAGATGACGAACACTGAAGCTTTCTTT
>TRBV7-7|many|15|TRBJ2-2|TRBD2
CASRRLAGNTGELFF
TGTGCTAGCAGGAGACTAGCGGGGAACACCGGGGAGCTGTTTTTT
>TRBV28|few|12|TRBJ1-2|.
CASSLNGHGYTF
TGTGCCAGCAGTCTAAACGGCCATGGCTACACCTTC
>TRBV28|many|18|TRBJ2-3|TRBD2
CASSLPESRERQSDTQYF
TGTGCCAGCAGTTTACCCGAGTCGCGGGAGAGACAGTCAGATACGCAGTATTTT
>TRBV20-1|many|15|TRBJ2-7|TRBD2
CSARTPLAGGEEQYF
TGCAGTGCTAGAACCCCACTAGCGGGGGGAGAGGAGCAGTACTTC
>TRBV7-2|many|15|TRBJ1-2|.
CASSESGTEPYGYTF
TGTGCCAGCAGCGAATCCGGGACCGAACCCTATGGCTACACCTTC
>TRBV11-3|many|15|TRBJ2-1|TRBD2
CASSRGTSGINEQFF
TGTGCCAGCAGCCGAGGGACTAGCGGGATTAATGAGCAGTTCTTC
>TRBV11-2|.|14|TRBJ1-1|TRBD1
CASSLGTGAGEAFF
TGTGCCAGCAGCTTAGGAACAGGGGCGGGTGAAGCTTTCTTT